This T cell receptor beta chain originates from a study of blood T cell repertoires in COVID-19. J lost 5 bases, V lost 3 bases, and 1 base had no gene match. The CDR3 loop spans 14 amino acids. Germline CDR1 reads KGHSH; CDR2 reads LQKENI. Some clones are missing from TCRdb's copy, which holds only in-frame ones; the method was immunoSEQ multiplex PCR. The sample consists of roughly 250,000 clones, nearly 85% of them appearing once. The chain couples TRBV18 to TRBJ1-6, with 7 positions matching TRBD1. The sample comprised peripheral blood. This sequence was found in a human donor in a cohort sampled during active COVID-19. The CDR3 coding sequence is TGTGCCAGCTCACCTGGACAGGATAATTCACCCCTCCACTTT. Its translation is CASSPGQDNSPLHF.